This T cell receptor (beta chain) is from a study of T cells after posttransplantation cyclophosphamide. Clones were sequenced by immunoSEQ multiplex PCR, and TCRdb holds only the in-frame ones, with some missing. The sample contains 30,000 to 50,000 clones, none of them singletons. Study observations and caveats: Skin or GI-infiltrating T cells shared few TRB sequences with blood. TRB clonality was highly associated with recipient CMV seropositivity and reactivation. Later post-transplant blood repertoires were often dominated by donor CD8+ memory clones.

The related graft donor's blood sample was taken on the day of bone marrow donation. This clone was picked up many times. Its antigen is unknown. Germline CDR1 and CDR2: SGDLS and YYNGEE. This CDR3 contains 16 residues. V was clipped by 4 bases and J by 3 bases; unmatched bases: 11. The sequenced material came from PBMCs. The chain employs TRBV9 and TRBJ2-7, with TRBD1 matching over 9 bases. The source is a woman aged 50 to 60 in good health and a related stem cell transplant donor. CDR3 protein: CASSSRPGDRVYEQYF. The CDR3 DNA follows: TGTGCCAGCAGCTCACGCCCGGGGGACAGGGTCTACGAGCAGTACTTC.